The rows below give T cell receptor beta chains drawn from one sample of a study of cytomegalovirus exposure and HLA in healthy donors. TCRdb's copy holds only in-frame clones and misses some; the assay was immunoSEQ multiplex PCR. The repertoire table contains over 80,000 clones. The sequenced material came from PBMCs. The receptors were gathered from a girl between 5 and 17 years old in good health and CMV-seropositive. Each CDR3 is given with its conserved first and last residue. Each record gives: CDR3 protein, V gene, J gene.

CASSSGRGYGGTDTQYF,TRBV4-3,TRBJ2-3
CASNIDRQETQYF,TRBV5-5,TRBJ2-5
CAWGGTGMNTEAFF,TRBV30,TRBJ1-1
CASSPTDTQYF,TRBV7-9,TRBJ2-3
CASSTGGAGIVKTQYF,TRBV5-6,TRBJ2-5
CASSYDGFNEKLFF,TRBV7-2,TRBJ1-4
CASSEAGIDYGYTF,TRBV25-1,TRBJ1-2
CASSMDTLSGTGELFF,TRBV5-1,TRBJ2-2
CASSFGTASTDTQYF,TRBV7-2,TRBJ2-3
CASSLGRGGSYEQYF,TRBV5-6,TRBJ2-7
CASSSRGGANYGYTF,TRBV28,TRBJ1-2
CASSPTLAGNYNEQFF,TRBV25-1,TRBJ2-1
CASSARQEVYGYTF,TRBV9,TRBJ1-2
CASSYSSVNEQFF,TRBV6-5,TRBJ2-1
CASSQGRGAGLQETQYF,TRBV4-1,TRBJ2-5
CASRDSLQETQYF,TRBV5-1,TRBJ2-5
CASSFSGDTEAFF,TRBV7-9,TRBJ1-1
CASSQEGGPGANVLTF,TRBV4-2,TRBJ2-6
CASSVGRGLAFF,TRBV9,TRBJ1-1
CASSSPTGGGYNEQFF,TRBV5-1,TRBJ2-1
CASSLAWTSGGSDTQYF,TRBV7-2,TRBJ2-3
CASSRGGGSYEQYF,TRBV7-2,TRBJ2-7
CASSPIGDNSPLHF,TRBV18,TRBJ1-6
CSVEVWDGAYGYTF,TRBV29-1,TRBJ1-2
CASSPGQGMETQYF,TRBV5-1,TRBJ2-5
CASTPGTGGVRETQYF,TRBV7-2,TRBJ2-5
CASTKGASGETQYF,TRBV6-5,TRBJ2-5